These 27 T cell receptor beta chains came from one sample sequenced in a study of cytomegalovirus exposure and HLA in healthy donors. Both 60 Vbeta primers and 13 Jbeta primers went into the PCR. Assay used: immunoSEQ multiplex PCR; TCRdb lists only in-frame clones, some missing. The table counts under 200,000 clones; 2% to 2.5% lies in the top ten. Sequenced input: PBMCs. The origin of the receptors is a man aged 25 to 45 in good health and CMV-seronegative.

The chain carries TRBV6-5 and TRBJ2-5; D may be TRBD2 (6 bases). In germline, CDR1 is MNHEY, CDR2 SVGAGI. Between the trimmed V and J ends, which lost 6 bases and 5 bases, there was a span of 16 bases. The CDR3 consists of 14 residues. The CDR3 DNA reads as TGTGCCAGCAGGGGCCCGGGAGCATCGGAGACCCAGTACTTC. This codes for CASRGPGASETQYF.

The chain uses TRBV4-1 and TRBJ2-3; D ambiguous. V was cut by 8 bases and J by 0 bases, with 15 bases left in between. This CDR3 is 15 amino acids long. Germline loops: CDR1 MGHRA, CDR2 YSYEKL. This CDR3 is CASRLESSSTDTQYF. Here the CDR3 DNA reads TGCGCCAGCCGCCTAGAGAGCTCTAGCACAGATACGCAGTATTTT.

The rearrangement uses TRBV28 and TRBJ2-7; 10 nucleotides line up with TRBD2. The length of the CDR3 is 13 residues. V shed 6 bases and J 5 bases; nucleotides not matched to a gene: 4. Germline values: CDR1 MDHEN, CDR2 SYDVKM. CDR3 residues: CASRTSGMHEQYF. The CDR3 DNA sequence: TGTGCCAGCAGAACTAGCGGGATGCACGAGCAGTACTTC.

The chain carries TRBV5-4 and TRBJ2-7; TRBD2 matches 7 bases. This CDR3 has 14 amino acids. V lost 4 bases to trimming and J lost 7 bases; unmatched junction nucleotides: 11. CDR1 is SGHNT, CDR2 YYREEE, per germline (reference sequence). The DNA for the CDR3 is TGTGCCAGCAGCCCATCGAGCGGGGCTAGAGAGCAGTACTTC. This translates into CASSPSSGAREQYF.

This chain connects TRBV7-2 to TRBJ1-1; D is perhaps TRBD1 (5 bases). Germline lookup yields CDR1 SGHTA and CDR2 FQGNSA. The V gene lost 0 bases and the J gene lost 3 bases, with 11 bases spanning the gap. The CDR3 spans 15 residues. The CDR3 nucleotides read TGTGCCAGCAGCTTAGCGCTTTGGGGGGACACTGAAGCTTTCTTT. This translates into CASSLALWGDTEAFF.

The chain combines TRBV18 with TRBJ2-4; D unresolved. Trimming cost V 3 bases and J 2 bases, with 8 bases left between them. Germline V gene lookup returns CDR1 KGHSH and CDR2 LQKENI. The CDR3 spans 14 residues. The CDR3 spells CASSPRVSKNIQYF. CDR3 nucleotide sequence: TGTGCCAGCTCACCCCGGGTCTCCAAAAACATTCAGTACTTC.

To note about this clone: The final CDR3 position lacks the conserved phenylalanine or tryptophan, pointing to a likely read error. The chain has TRBV2 and TRBJ1-2; the match to TRBD1 covers 7 bases. Germline-derived CDR1 and CDR2 are SNHLY and FYNNEI. This CDR3 contains 13 residues. V shed 9 bases and J 6 bases; nucleotides not matched to a gene: 10. CDR3 nucleotides: TGTGCCAGTCGAGTGGGACAGCCAAATGGCTACACCCTC. As protein: CASRVGQPNGYTL.

The chain carries TRBV19 and TRBJ1-2; D unclear. CDR1 LNHDA and CDR2 SQIVND come from the germline V gene (reference sequence). The ends were cut back, 3 bases at V and 4 bases at J, with 9 bases in the middle. The CDR3 contains 13 residues. The CDR3 DNA reads as TGTGCCAGTAGTATGGAGGGAGTCTATGGCTACACCTTC. As protein: CASSMEGVYGYTF.

DNA of the CDR3: TGTGCCAGCAGCTTGGCTCAGGAATACTCCTACGAGCAGTACTTC. It codes for CASSLAQEYSYEQYF. The chain combines TRBV5-4 with TRBJ2-7, with unresolved D. The CDR3 length is 15 residues. Trimming took 0 bases from V and 0 from J, leaving 10 bases between them. Germline V gene sequence: CDR1 SGHNT, CDR2 YYREEE (reference sequence).

The genes are TRBV29-1 and TRBJ2-7; TRBD1 matches at 7 bases. There are 13 residues in the CDR3. Germline values: CDR1 SQVTM, CDR2 ANQGSEA. The V segment lost 7 bases and the J segment 0 bases; nucleotides outside the gene matches: 6. CDR3 bases: TGCAGCGCCGCGACAGGGCCCTCCTACGAGCAGTACTTC. It yields the protein CSAATGPSYEQYF.

The V and J genes are TRBV30 and TRBJ2-2; 9 bases line up with TRBD2. The J segment lost 7 bases and the V segment lost 0 bases, leaving 6 bases of the junction unmatched. Germline CDR1 and CDR2: GTSNPN and SVGIG (reference sequence). CDR3 length equals 15 residues. The CDR3 sequence: CAWSVPRGGVGELFF. The CDR3, as DNA: TGTGCCTGGAGTGTACCCCGCGGGGGGGTCGGGGAGCTGTTTTTT.

The rearrangement links TRBV5-1 to TRBJ2-3, with a possible D match to TRBD2 (5 bases). From germline, CDR1 is SGHRS and CDR2 YFSETQ. Trimming removed 2 bases from V and 0 bases from J, with 13 bases in between. The CDR3 has 16 residues. The CDR3, as DNA: TGCGCCAGCAGCTTCTCGGGCGGGTTTAGCACAGATACGCAGTATTTT. Its protein is CASSFSGGFSTDTQYF.

The CDR3 region has the DNA TGTGCCAGCAGCCTGACTAGTTTTATCTACAATGAGCAGTTCTTC. Translating gives CASSLTSFIYNEQFF. The rearrangement joins TRBV7-9 to TRBJ2-1, with a tentative D call TRBD2 (6 bases). Trimming shortened V by 5 bases and J by 3 bases, and 14 bases separated the two germline ends. The CDR3 has 15 amino acids. CDR1 and CDR2 (germline): SEHNR, FQNEAQ (reference sequence).

The chain carries TRBV30 and TRBJ2-7, with TRBD2 matching 8 bases. Germline V gene data show CDR1 as GTSNPN and CDR2 as SVGIG (reference sequence). With 2 bases clipped from V and 10 bases from J, the junction kept 4 bases outside the gene matches. The CDR3 has 11 residues. CDR3 residues: CAWSPGGGQYF. In DNA, the CDR3 is TGTGCCTGGAGTCCCGGGGGGGGCCAGTACTTC.

V usage is TRBV12-1 and J usage is TRBJ2-7; TRBD1 is taken as the D call from the table, unchecked against the DNA. TRBV12-1 is recorded as a pseudogene. The length of the CDR3 is 17 residues. The CDR3 bases are TGTGCCAGCAGCCCGGCCCGGGACAGGGGGCGCCTCTACGAGCAGTACTTC. It encodes CASSPARDRGRLYEQYF.

V gene TRBV29-1 combines with J gene TRBJ2-3; D is uncertain. In germline, CDR1 is SQVTM, CDR2 ANQGSEA. Trimming took off 4 bases at V and 0 bases at J, with 11 bases between the two ends. The CDR3 consists of 14 residues. CDR3 DNA: TGCAGCGTTGCGAAACGGAGAAGCACAGATACGCAGTATTTT. As protein: CSVAKRRSTDTQYF.

This sequence joins TRBV13 and TRBJ1-2; 7 nucleotides agree with TRBD1. The germline gives CDR1 PRHDT, CDR2 FYEKMQ (reference sequence). With V trimmed by 0 bases and J by 6 bases, 7 bases remained unmatched. This CDR3 has 15 residues. The CDR3 reads CASSLGLRDSHGYTF. For the CDR3, the DNA is TGTGCCAGCAGCTTAGGACTCCGGGACAGCCATGGCTACACCTTC.

CDR3 loop: CASTNGVSRNTEAFF. CDR3 in DNA: TGTGCCAGCACCAACGGGGTATCAAGGAACACTGAAGCTTTCTTT. The chain has TRBV6-5 and TRBJ1-1; D ambiguous. Germline CDR1 reads MNHEY; CDR2 reads SVGAGI. This CDR3 is built from 15 residues. Trimming stripped 7 bases from V and 1 base from J, with 16 bases between.

This chain joins TRBV25-1 and TRBJ1-4; TRBD1 matches 7 bases. Germline V lookup: CDR1 MGHDK, CDR2 SYGVNS. The CDR3 is made up of 13 amino acids. V trimming: 6 bases; J trimming: 7 bases; junction bases outside the gene matches: 5. The CDR3 sequence is CASRQGVSEKLFF. The CDR3, as DNA: TGTGCCAGCAGGCAGGGGGTATCTGAAAAACTGTTTTTT.

This chain joins TRBV4-3 and TRBJ1-1, with D maybe TRBD1 (5 bases). The CDR3 runs to 15 residues. CDR1 and CDR2 (germline): LGHNA, YSLEER. V was shortened by 0 bases and J by 8 bases, with 16 bases between the two germline ends. Here the CDR3 DNA reads TGCGCCAGCAGCCAAGAAGGGGCCGAAACGCCCGAAGCTTTCTTT. Its protein product is CASSQEGAETPEAFF.

The chain joins TRBV7-9 to TRBJ2-5; a weak D match, TRBD2 (6 bases). V was shortened by 5 bases and J by 4 bases, with 11 bases between the two germline ends. The CDR3 length is 13 residues. CDR1 is SEHNR, CDR2 FQNEAQ, per germline (reference sequence). The CDR3 sequence is CASSGGPGETQYF. The CDR3 DNA sequence: TGTGCCAGCAGCGGAGGGCCGGGAGAGACCCAGTACTTC.

The rearrangement joins TRBV6-1 to TRBJ2-1; D is perhaps TRBD2 (8 bases). The CDR3 extends over 13 amino acids. Trimming stripped 7 bases from V and 10 bases from J, with 17 bases between. CDR1 is MNHNS, CDR2 SASEGT, per germline. CDR3 sequence: CASTLVAGQEQFF. The CDR3 DNA is TGTGCCAGCACCTTGGTAGCGGGACAGGAGCAGTTCTTC.

The chain combines TRBV11-3 with TRBJ2-2, with D perhaps matching TRBD2 (6 bases). This CDR3 comprises 14 residues. In germline, CDR1 is SGHNT, CDR2 YENEEA. The ends were cut back, 5 bases at V and 3 bases at J, with 10 bases in the middle. The CDR3 region is CASSHGTHTGELFF. CDR3 coding DNA: TGTGCCAGCAGCCACGGGACTCACACCGGGGAGCTGTTTTTT.

The gene calls are TRBV11-2 and TRBJ1-1; D remains unclear. There are 14 residues in the CDR3. V shed 6 bases and J shed 1 base, with 12 bases lying between them. Germline lookup yields CDR1 SGHAT and CDR2 FQNNGV. The CDR3 DNA reads TGTGCCAGCAGTCTCTTTACAGCGAACACTGAAGCTTTCTTT. Translation: CASSLFTANTEAFF.

The chain has TRBV2 and TRBJ1-5, with 7 bases that match TRBD1. V was clipped by 3 bases and J by 6 bases; unmatched bases: 5. Per the germline V gene, CDR1 is SNHLY and CDR2 is FYNNEI. The length of the CDR3 is 14 residues. The DNA for the CDR3 is TGTGCCAGCAGTGATCAGGGGGATGGTCAGCCCCAGCATTTT. Amino acids: CASSDQGDGQPQHF.

The chain carries TRBV29-1 and TRBJ2-3; D gene ambiguous. The CDR3 loop spans 12 amino acids. Trimming cost V 6 bases and J 2 bases, with 9 bases left between them. Germline V gene lookup returns CDR1 SQVTM and CDR2 ANQGSEA. CDR3 loop: CSVLGATDTQYF. CDR3 coding DNA: TGCAGCGTCCTCGGAGCCACAGATACGCAGTATTTT.

V gene TRBV28 combines with J gene TRBJ1-1; 9 nucleotides line up with TRBD1. CDR3 size: 13 residues. Germline trimming cut 7 bases from V and 5 bases from J; bases unmatched to any gene: 5. Germline values: CDR1 MDHEN, CDR2 SYDVKM. CDR3 sequence reads: CASNGDRATEAFF. The DNA of the CDR3 is TGTGCCAGCAACGGGGACAGGGCAACTGAAGCTTTCTTT.